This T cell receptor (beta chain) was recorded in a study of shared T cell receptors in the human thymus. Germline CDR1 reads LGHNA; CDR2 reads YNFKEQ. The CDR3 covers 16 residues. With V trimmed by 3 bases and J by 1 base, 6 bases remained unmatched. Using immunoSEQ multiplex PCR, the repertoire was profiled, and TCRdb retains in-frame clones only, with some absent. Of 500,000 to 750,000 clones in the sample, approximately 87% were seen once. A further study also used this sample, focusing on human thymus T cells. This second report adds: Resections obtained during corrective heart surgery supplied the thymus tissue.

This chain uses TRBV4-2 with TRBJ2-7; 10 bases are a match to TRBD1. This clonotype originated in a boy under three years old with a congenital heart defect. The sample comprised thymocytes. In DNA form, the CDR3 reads TGTGCCAGCAGCCACAAAACGGGACAGGGGTCCTACGAGCAGTACTTC. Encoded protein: CASSHKTGQGSYEQYF.